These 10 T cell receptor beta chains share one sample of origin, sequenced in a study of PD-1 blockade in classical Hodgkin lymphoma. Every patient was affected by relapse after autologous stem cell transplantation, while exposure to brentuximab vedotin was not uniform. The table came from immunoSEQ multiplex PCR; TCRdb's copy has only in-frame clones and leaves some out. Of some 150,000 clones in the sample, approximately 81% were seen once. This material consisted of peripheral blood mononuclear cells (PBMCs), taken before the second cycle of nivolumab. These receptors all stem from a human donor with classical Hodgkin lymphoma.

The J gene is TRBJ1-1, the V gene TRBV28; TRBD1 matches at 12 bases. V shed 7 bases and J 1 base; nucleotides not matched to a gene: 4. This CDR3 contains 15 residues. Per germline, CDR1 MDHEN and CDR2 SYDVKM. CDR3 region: CASNPGQGANTEAFF. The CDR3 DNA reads TGTGCCAGCAACCCGGGACAGGGGGCGAACACTGAAGCTTTCTTT. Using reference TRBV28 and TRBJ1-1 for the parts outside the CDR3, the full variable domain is DVKVTQSSRYLVKRTGEKVFLECVQDMDHENMFWYRQDPGLGLRLIYFSYDVKMKEKGDIPEGYSVSREKKERFSLILESASTNQTSMYLCASNPGQGANTEAFFGQGTRLTVV.

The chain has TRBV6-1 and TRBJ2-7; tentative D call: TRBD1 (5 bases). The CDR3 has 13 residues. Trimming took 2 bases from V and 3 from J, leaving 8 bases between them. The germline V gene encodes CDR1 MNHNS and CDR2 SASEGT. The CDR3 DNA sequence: TGTGCCAGCAGTGAAACAGGCTACTACGAGCAGTACTTC. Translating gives CASSETGYYEQYF.

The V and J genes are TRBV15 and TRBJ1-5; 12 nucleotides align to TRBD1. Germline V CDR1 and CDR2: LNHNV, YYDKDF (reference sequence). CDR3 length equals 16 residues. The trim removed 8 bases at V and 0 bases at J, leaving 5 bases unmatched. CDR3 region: CATGTGGTYSNQPQHF. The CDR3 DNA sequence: TGTGCCACCGGGACAGGGGGCACCTATAGCAATCAGCCCCAGCATTTT. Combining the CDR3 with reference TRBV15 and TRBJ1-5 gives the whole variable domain DAMVIQNPRYQVTQFGKPVTLSCSQTLNHNVMYWYQQKSSQAPKLLFHYYDKDFNNEADTPDNFQSRRPNTSFCFLDIRSPGLGDTAMYLCATGTGGTYSNQPQHFGDGTRLSIL.

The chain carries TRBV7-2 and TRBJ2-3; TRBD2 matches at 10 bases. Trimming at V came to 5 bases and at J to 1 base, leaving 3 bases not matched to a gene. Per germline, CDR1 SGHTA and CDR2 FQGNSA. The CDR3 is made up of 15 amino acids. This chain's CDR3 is CASSGGTSGTDTQYF. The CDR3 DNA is TGTGCCAGCAGCGGAGGGACTAGCGGCACAGATACGCAGTATTTT.

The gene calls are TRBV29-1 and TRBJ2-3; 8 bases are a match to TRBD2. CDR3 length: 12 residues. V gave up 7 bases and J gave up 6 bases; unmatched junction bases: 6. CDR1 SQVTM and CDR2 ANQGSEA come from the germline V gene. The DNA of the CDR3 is TGCAGCGCGGGAGGGCCCGGGGATACGCAGTATTTT. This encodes CSAGGPGDTQYF.

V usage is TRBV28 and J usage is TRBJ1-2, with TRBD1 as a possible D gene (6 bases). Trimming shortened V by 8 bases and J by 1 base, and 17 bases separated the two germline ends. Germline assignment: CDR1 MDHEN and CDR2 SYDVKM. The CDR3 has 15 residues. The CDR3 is CASEFRGWINYGYTF. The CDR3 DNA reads TGTGCCAGCGAGTTTAGGGGGTGGATTAACTATGGCTACACCTTC.

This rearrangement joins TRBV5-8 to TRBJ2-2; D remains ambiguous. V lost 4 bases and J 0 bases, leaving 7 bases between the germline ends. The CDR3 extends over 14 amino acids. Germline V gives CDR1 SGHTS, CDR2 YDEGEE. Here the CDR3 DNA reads TGTGCCAGCAGCAGAGGACCGAACACCGGGGAGCTGTTTTTT. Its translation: CASSRGPNTGELFF.

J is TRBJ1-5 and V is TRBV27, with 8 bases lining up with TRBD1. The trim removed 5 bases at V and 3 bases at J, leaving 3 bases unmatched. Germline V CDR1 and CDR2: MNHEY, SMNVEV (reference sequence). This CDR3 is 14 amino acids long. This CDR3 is CASSLTGANQPQHF. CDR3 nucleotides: TGTGCCAGCAGTCTGACAGGGGCCAATCAGCCCCAGCATTTT.

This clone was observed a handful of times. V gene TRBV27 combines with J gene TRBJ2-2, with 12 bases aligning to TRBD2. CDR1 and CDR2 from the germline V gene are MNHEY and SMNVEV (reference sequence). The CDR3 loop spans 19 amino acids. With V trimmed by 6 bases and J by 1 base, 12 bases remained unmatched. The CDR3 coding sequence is TGTGCCAGCAGCCCCCAGCCTAGCGGGGGGGCCCTGAACACCGGGGAGCTGTTTTTT. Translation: CASSPQPSGGALNTGELFF.

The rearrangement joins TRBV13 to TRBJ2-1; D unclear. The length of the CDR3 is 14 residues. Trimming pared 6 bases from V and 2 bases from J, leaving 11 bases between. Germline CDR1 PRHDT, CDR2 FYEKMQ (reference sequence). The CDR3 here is CASSSRPPYNEQFF. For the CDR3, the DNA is TGTGCCAGCAGTAGCCGGCCCCCCTACAATGAGCAGTTCTTC.